The 14 T cell receptor beta chains below come from one sample, sequenced in a study of cytomegalovirus exposure and HLA in healthy donors. Both 60 Vbeta primers and 13 Jbeta primers went into the PCR. The data were produced by immunoSEQ multiplex PCR, yet TCRdb's version contains in-frame clones alone and is incomplete. Of around 170,000 clones in the sample, roughly 70% were seen once. Sequences were obtained from PBMCs. The receptors here all came from a girl aged 10-17 years in good health and CMV-seronegative.

The chain carries TRBV9 and TRBJ2-1; TRBD2 aligns across 10 bases. CDR1 is SGDLS, CDR2 YYNGEE, per germline. The CDR3 extends over 16 amino acids. Trimming removed 0 bases from V and 6 bases from J; junction bases left unmatched: 6. CDR3 bases: TGTGCCAGCAGCGTAGTTGGACTAGCGGACCTCAATGAGCAGTTCTTC. Translation gives CASSVVGLADLNEQFF.

The chain uses TRBV19 and TRBJ2-2, with 7 bases fitting TRBD1. The V gene's germline CDR1 is LNHDA and CDR2 SQIVND (reference sequence). Trimming at V came to 10 bases and at J to 5 bases, leaving 10 bases not matched to a gene. The CDR3 contains 14 residues. CDR3 in amino acids: CATTWTGGTGELFF. In DNA form, the CDR3 reads TGTGCCACCACTTGGACAGGAGGAACCGGGGAGCTGTTTTTT.

With regard to this clone: The same CDR3 is also encoded by other DNA sequences in this sample. The chain joins TRBV6-5 to TRBJ1-6, with 7 bases lining up with TRBD1. The CDR3 is 14 amino acids. With 4 bases clipped from V and 9 bases from J, the junction kept 6 bases outside the gene matches. In germline, CDR1 is MNHEY, CDR2 SVGAGI. The chain's CDR3 is CASSFRQGGSPLHF. Written as DNA, the CDR3 is TGTGCCAGCAGTTTCAGACAGGGAGGTTCACCCCTCCACTTT.

The V gene is TRBV29-1, the J gene TRBJ1-1, with 7 bases fitting TRBD1. Looked up from germline, CDR1 is SQVTM and CDR2 is ANQGSEA. The V gene end was trimmed by 7 bases and the J gene end by 0 bases; junction bases not matched to a gene: 8. This CDR3 contains 14 residues. CDR3 coding DNA: TGCAGCGCAACACCGGGACAGATGAACACTGAAGCTTTCTTT. Its translation is CSATPGQMNTEAFF.

The V gene is TRBV30, the J gene TRBJ2-3; 7 nucleotides line up with TRBD2. CDR3 length: 13 amino acids. Per germline, CDR1 GTSNPN and CDR2 SVGIG (reference sequence). V lost 5 bases to trimming and J lost 4 bases; unmatched junction nucleotides: 6. CDR3 sequence reads: CAWQRGAADTQYF. The DNA of the CDR3 is TGTGCCTGGCAGCGGGGAGCGGCAGATACGCAGTATTTT.

V and J are TRBV5-1 and TRBJ2-6; D is undetermined. The CDR3 consists of 13 residues. V shed 5 bases and J shed 5 bases, with 8 bases lying between them. Germline V gene sequence: CDR1 SGHRS, CDR2 YFSETQ. CDR3 protein: CASRFDRANVLTF. The CDR3 DNA reads TGCGCCAGCAGATTTGACAGGGCCAACGTCCTGACTTTC. The full variable domain, rest sourced from reference TRBV5-1 and TRBJ2-6, is KAGVTQTPRYLIKTRGQQVTLSCSPISGHRSVSWYQQTPGQGLQFLFEYFSETQRNKGNFPGRFSGRQFSNSRSEMNVSTLELGDSALYLCASRFDRANVLTFGAGSRLTVL.

This clone was seen many times. The limits of the CDR3 on the DNA are not certain, so only TCRdb's listed CDR3 is given. The chain joins TRBV6-1 to TRBJ2-1; TRBD1 is taken as the D call from the table, unchecked against the DNA. From its first to its last residue, the CDR3 has 17 amino acids. CDR1 is MNHNS and CDR2 is SASEGT in the germline V gene. The chain's CDR3 is CASSEAVGSGTGGFKFF.

In this sample, this clone turned up once. This chain connects TRBV9 to TRBJ1-4; 7 bases agree with TRBD1. Trimming at V came to 7 bases and at J to 9 bases, leaving 6 bases not matched to a gene. Germline V gene sequence: CDR1 SGDLS, CDR2 YYNGEE. This CDR3 is built from 12 residues. CDR3 loop: CASSPGQQKLFF. Here the CDR3 DNA reads TGTGCCAGCTCTCCGGGACAGCAAAAACTGTTTTTT. The entire variable domain, with the rest obtained from reference TRBV9 and TRBJ1-4, is as follows: DSGVTQTPKHLITATGQRVTLRCSPRSGDLSVYWYQQSLDQGLQFLIQYYNGEERAKGNILERFSAQQFPDLHSELNLSSLELGDSALYFCASSPGQQKLFFGSGTQLSVL.

V gene TRBV5-1 combines with J gene TRBJ2-3; D is unresolved. V lost 4 bases and J 0 bases, leaving 9 bases between the germline ends. Looked up from germline, CDR1 is SGHRS and CDR2 is YFSETQ. This CDR3 spans 14 amino acids. CDR3 coding DNA: TGCGCCAGCAGCCGGAGTACTAGCACAGATACGCAGTATTTT. As protein: CASSRSTSTDTQYF.

This clone was observed a handful of times. The V and J genes are TRBV7-9 and TRBJ2-4, with D possibly being TRBD2 (5 bases). CDR1 is SEHNR and CDR2 is FQNEAQ in the germline V gene (reference sequence). Trimming removed 5 bases at V and 9 bases at J, with 11 bases between. The CDR3 length is 12 residues. DNA of the CDR3: TGTGCCAGCAGCCTTGGAGGAGGCATTCAGTACTTC. Amino acids: CASSLGGGIQYF.

V is TRBV15 and J is TRBJ1-1; no firm D call. The CDR3 extends over 13 amino acids. The germline gives CDR1 LNHNV, CDR2 YYDKDF (reference sequence). The germline V and J ends were trimmed by 1 base and 1 base, with 4 bases remaining between them. CDR3 DNA: TGTGCCACCAGCAGAGTCCAGAACACTGAAGCTTTCTTT. It codes for CATSRVQNTEAFF.

On this clone itself: Germline is not matched at one junction end, which may reflect a read error. This chain joins TRBV13 and TRBJ1-2; D is uncertain. Germline-derived CDR1 and CDR2 are PRHDT and FYEKMQ (reference sequence). The CDR3 loop spans 12 amino acids. The CDR3: CASSLEAAGCTF. The CDR3, as DNA: TGTGCCAGCAGCTTAGAGGCAGCGGGCTGCACCTTC.

This rearrangement joins TRBV27 to TRBJ1-1, with D maybe TRBD1 (6 bases). Germline-derived CDR1 and CDR2 are MNHEY and SMNVEV (reference sequence). The CDR3 consists of 14 residues. Trimming left V 8 bases short and J 1 base short, with 14 bases between. The CDR3 coding sequence is TGTGCCAGCGCCCTTACAGGGTGGAACACTGAAGCTTTCTTT. This sequence encodes CASALTGWNTEAFF.

The chain carries TRBV27 and TRBJ1-2; 7 bases are a match to TRBD1. The germline V gene has CDR1 MNHEY and CDR2 SMNVEV (reference sequence). V shed 6 bases and J 8 bases; nucleotides not matched to a gene: 9. This CDR3 has 13 amino acids. The CDR3 DNA is TGTGCCAGCAGCCATGACAGGGCAGGCGGCTACACCTTC. It is translated as CASSHDRAGGYTF.